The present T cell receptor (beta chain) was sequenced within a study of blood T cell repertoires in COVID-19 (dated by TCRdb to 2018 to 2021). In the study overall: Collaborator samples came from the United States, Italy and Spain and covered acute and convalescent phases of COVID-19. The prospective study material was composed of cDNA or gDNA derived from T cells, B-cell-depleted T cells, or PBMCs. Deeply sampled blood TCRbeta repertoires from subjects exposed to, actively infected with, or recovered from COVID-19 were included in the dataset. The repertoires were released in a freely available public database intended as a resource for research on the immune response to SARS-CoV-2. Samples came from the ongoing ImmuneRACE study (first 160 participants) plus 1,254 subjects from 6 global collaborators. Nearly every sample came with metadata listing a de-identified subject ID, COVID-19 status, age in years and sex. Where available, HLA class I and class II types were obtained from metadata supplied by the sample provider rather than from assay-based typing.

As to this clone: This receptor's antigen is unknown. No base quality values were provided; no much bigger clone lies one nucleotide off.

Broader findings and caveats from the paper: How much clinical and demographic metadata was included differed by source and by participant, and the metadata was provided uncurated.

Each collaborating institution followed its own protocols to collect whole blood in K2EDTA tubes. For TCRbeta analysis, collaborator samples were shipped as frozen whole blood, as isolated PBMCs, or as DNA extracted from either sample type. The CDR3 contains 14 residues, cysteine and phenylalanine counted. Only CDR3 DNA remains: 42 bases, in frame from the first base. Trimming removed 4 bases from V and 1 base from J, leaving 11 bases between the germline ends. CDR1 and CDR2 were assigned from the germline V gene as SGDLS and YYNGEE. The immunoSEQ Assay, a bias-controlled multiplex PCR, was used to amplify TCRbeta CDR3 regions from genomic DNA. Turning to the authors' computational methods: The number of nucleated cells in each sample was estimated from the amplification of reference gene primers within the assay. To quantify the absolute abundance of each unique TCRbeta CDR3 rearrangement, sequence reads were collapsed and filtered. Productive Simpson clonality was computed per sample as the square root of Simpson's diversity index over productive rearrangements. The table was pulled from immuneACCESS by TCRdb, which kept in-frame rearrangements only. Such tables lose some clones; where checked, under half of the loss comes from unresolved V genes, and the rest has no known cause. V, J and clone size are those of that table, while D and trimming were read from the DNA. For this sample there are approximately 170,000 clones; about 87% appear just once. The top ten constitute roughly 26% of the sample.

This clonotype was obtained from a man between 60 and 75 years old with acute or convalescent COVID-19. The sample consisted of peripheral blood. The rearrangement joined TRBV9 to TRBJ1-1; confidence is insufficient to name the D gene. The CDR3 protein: CASSLIIGNTEAFF. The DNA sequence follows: TGTGCCAGCAGCCTAATAATCGGGAACACTGAAGCTTTCTTT. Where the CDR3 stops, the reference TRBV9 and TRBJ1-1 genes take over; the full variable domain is DSGVTQTPKHLITATGQRVTLRCSPRSGDLSVYWYQQSLDQGLQFLIQYYNGEERAKGNILERFSAQQFPDLHSELNLSSLELGDSALYFCASSLIIGNTEAFFGQGTRLTVV.